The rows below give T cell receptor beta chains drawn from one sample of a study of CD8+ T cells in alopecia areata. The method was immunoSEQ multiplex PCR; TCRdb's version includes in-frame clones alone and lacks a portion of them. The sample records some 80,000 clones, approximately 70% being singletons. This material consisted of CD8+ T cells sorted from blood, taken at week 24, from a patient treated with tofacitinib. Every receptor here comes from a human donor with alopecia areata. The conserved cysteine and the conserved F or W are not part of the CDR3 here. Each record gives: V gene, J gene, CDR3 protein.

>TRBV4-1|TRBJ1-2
ASSQIVIPDSNYGYT
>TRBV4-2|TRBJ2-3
ASGPAGGRGSDTQY
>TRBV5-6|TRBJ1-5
ASSRTGTGSLEPQH
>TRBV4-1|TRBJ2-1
ASSQGPLTNEQF
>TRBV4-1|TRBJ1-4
ASSLIGGPNEKLF
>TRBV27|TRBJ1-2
ASSATGNGYT
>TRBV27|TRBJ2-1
ASSRTSGAYNEQF
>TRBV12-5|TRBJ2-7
ASGFQVRGHLREQY
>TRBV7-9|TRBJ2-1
ASSSELSGNNEQF
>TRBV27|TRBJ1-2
ASSLSPPVYGYT
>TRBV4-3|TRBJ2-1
ASSQDRLAYGGEQF
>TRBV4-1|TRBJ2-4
ASSPGQGQDIQY
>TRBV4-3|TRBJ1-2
ASSQDPGGIYYGYT
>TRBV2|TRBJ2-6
ASNEPTGDGANVLT
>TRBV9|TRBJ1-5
ASSAGGGSNQPQH
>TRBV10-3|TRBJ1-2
AISDGPPYGYT
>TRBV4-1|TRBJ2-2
ASSSGQGDTGELF
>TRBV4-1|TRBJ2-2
ASSPDGGYTGELF
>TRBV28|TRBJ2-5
ASRPGSSWETQY
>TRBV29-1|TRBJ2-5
SVATGAPETQY
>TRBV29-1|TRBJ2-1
SVGQGTYNEQF
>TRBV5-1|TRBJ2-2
ASSLQVLAGALNTGELF
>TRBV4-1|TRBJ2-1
ASSQGFGVSEQF
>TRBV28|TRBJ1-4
ASSPATPGPFNEKLF
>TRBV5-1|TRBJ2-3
ASSPAPGNPSTDTQY
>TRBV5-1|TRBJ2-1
ASSLTSGGAFEQF
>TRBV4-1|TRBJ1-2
ASSQGQTTNYGYT
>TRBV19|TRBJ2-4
ASSSGPYIQY
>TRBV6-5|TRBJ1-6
ASSSLGSNSPLH
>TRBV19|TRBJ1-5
ASSIIGGEPQH
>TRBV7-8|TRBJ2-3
ASSYPFGGSTDTQY
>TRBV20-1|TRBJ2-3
SASDTQY
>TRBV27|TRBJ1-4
ASSDPKQGAWEKLF
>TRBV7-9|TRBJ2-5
ASTRYTGGEETQY
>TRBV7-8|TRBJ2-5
ASSRTAGAPETQY
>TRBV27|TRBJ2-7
ASTSEGGEQY
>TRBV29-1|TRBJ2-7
TSKMGTGNYEQY
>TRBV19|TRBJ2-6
ASSIGGGVDWFTGANVLT
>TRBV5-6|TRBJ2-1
ASSLGLAGYNEQF
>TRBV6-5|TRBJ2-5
ASSYSTASQETQY
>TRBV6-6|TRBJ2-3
ASSNLAGGADTQY
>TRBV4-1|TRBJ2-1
ASSQISGNEQF
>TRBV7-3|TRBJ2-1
ASSLTGLDEQF
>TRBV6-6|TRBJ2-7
ASSYEGTYEQY
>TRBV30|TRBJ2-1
AWRISYNEQF
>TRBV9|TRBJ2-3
ASSPPLGVDTQY
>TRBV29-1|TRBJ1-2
SVETPNYGYT
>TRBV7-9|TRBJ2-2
ASSYFRAATGELF
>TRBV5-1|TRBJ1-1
ASSRGRDQNTEAF
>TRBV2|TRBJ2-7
ANSGGYEQY
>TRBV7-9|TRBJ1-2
ASSFSGLTGYGYT
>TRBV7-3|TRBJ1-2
ASSPDPTGLYGYT
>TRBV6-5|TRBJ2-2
ASSFPGQGTGELF